This passage covers 23 T cell receptor beta chains from one sample sequenced in a study of CD8 T cells in ankylosing spondylitis. Study-wide results and caveats: It appeared that ankylosing spondylitis blood was characterized by a TCR beta motif of under ten highly homologous variants.

TCRdb redid the calling of the 5' RACE reads with MiXCR, one entry per CDR3 protein. The profile covers about 800,000 distinct CDR3 sequences, with approximately 12% appearing a single time and about 0.5% taken by the ten largest. Antigens of these TCRs are unknown. The sequenced material came from blood, either unsorted or a sorted T cell fraction (not recorded which). Receptors originate from a male donor with ankylosing spondylitis.

The chain recombines TRBV6-1 with TRBJ2-3; 9 nucleotides agree with TRBD2. V gave up 5 bases and J gave up 5 bases; unmatched junction bases: 8. Germline lookup yields CDR1 MNHNS and CDR2 SASEGT. The CDR3 totals 15 residues. The DNA for the CDR3 is TGTGCCAGCAGTATGAAAGCGGGAGGATTAGATACGCAGTATTTT. Its protein product is CASSMKAGGLDTQYF.

The chain joins TRBV7-8 to TRBJ2-3; D unclear. CDR1 and CDR2 from the germline V gene are SGHVS and FQNEAQ. Trimming cost V 4 bases and J 4 bases, with 9 bases left between them. The CDR3 runs to 13 residues. The CDR3 region has the DNA TGTGCCAGCAGCTCAAATAGACCAGATACGCAGTATTTT. It encodes CASSSNRPDTQYF.

This clonotype was picked up a small number of times. CDR3 bases: TGTGCCAGCAGCTTAGCGGGCTGGTCCGGGGAGACCCAGTACTTC. It specifies CASSLAGWSGETQYF. The V call is TRBV7-2, the J call TRBJ2-5; D is uncertain. V was cut by 0 bases and J by 5 bases, with 13 bases left in between. The germline CDR1 and CDR2 sequences are SGHTA and FQGNSA. The length of the CDR3 is 15 residues.

This rearrangement joins TRBV6-2 or TRBV6-3 to TRBJ2-2; D remains ambiguous. The CDR3 length is 14 residues. Per germline, CDR1 MNHEY and CDR2 SVGEGT. The V end lost 7 bases, the J end lost 0 bases, and 9 bases lay between the germline ends. Here the CDR3 reads CASTPSANTGELFF. In DNA form, the CDR3 reads TGTGCCAGCACCCCATCGGCGAACACCGGGGAGCTGTTTTTT.

V is TRBV20-1 and J is TRBJ2-1; the match to TRBD2 covers 7 bases. The CDR3 totals 16 residues. Germline loops: CDR1 DFQATT, CDR2 SNEGSKA (reference sequence). The ends lost 0 bases at V and 9 bases at J; junction bases unmatched: 14. This chain's CDR3 is CSAREAYGAGVFEQFF. CDR3 DNA sequence: TGCAGTGCTAGAGAGGCCTACGGGGCGGGAGTATTTGAGCAGTTCTTC.

This clonotype has just a few counts. The chain couples TRBV7-9 to TRBJ1-1, with a tentative D call TRBD1 (6 bases). There are 13 residues in the CDR3. Trimming pared 5 bases from V and 4 bases from J, leaving 11 bases between. Germline CDR1 and CDR2: SEHNR and FQNEAQ (reference sequence). CDR3 residues: CASSQDSLTEAFF. In DNA form, the CDR3 reads TGTGCCAGCAGCCAGGACAGCCTCACTGAAGCTTTCTTT. The variable domain in full, completed from reference TRBV7-9 and TRBJ1-1, reads DTGVSQNPRHKITKRGQNVTFRCDPISEHNRLYWYRQTLGQGPEFLTYFQNEAQLEKSRLLSDRFSAERPKGSFSTLEIQRTEQGDSAMYLCASSQDSLTEAFFGQGTRLTVV.

The chain carries TRBV6-2 or TRBV6-3 and TRBJ1-5; D gene ambiguous. Germline CDR1 is MNHEY and CDR2 is SVGEGT. This CDR3 contains 14 residues. V gave up 5 bases and J gave up 5 bases, with 13 bases separating them. The CDR3 DNA reads TGTGCCAGCAGTCGGTCAAATGTTGATCAGCCCCAGCATTTT. Its protein is CASSRSNVDQPQHF.

The V and J genes are TRBV20-1 and TRBJ1-4; D gene unclear. V gave up 3 bases and J gave up 8 bases, with 10 bases separating them. This CDR3 spans 12 amino acids. Germline lookup yields CDR1 DFQATT and CDR2 SNEGSKA (reference sequence). CDR3 loop: CSASLRREKLFF. DNA of the CDR3: TGCAGTGCTAGTTTGAGGCGGGAAAAACTGTTTTTT.

The CDR3 DNA reads TGTGCCAGCCAGACTAGCGGGAGGGCCCTCGTATACGAGCAGTACTTC. Protein: CASQTSGRALVYEQYF. This sequence joins TRBV7-2 and TRBJ2-7; 14 nucleotides agree with TRBD2. CDR1 is SGHTA and CDR2 is FQGNSA in the germline V gene. The CDR3 contains 16 residues. V shed 8 bases, J shed 4 bases, and the junction held 10 bases outside the gene matches.

This clonotype was found many times. In nucleotides, the CDR3 is TGTGCCAGCAGCTTAGACAGAGATAACTATGGCTACACCTTC. Its protein product is CASSLDRDNYGYTF. The chain employs TRBV7-2 and TRBJ1-2, with D unclear. Trimming pared 1 base from V and 1 base from J, leaving 7 bases between. The germline V gene encodes CDR1 SGHTA and CDR2 FQGNSA. The CDR3 covers 14 residues.

This clonotype was found many times. The J gene is TRBJ1-3, the V gene TRBV7-2; a possible D gene is TRBD1 (5 bases). Germline V gives CDR1 SGHTA, CDR2 FQGNSA. V lost 1 base to trimming and J lost 0 bases, with 7 bases between them. The CDR3 length is 15 residues. The CDR3 protein is CASSLGGISGNTIYF. CDR3 in DNA: TGTGCCAGCAGCTTAGGGGGGATCTCTGGAAACACCATATATTTT.

This clonotype has a handful of counts. The CDR3 here is CASSPTSLSSYEQYF. The CDR3 region has the DNA TGCGCCAGCAGCCCAACTAGCCTGAGCTCCTACGAGCAGTACTTC. The chain uses TRBV5-1 and TRBJ2-7, with D perhaps matching TRBD2 (6 bases). V lost 4 bases and J lost 0, with 14 bases in between. Looked up from germline, CDR1 is SGHRS and CDR2 is YFSETQ. CDR3 size: 15 residues.

The sample holds many counts of this clonotype. DNA of the CDR3: TGTGCCAGCTCACCCGCGGACAGCGGGAGTGAAAAACTGTTTTTT. This codes for CASSPADSGSEKLFF. This chain joins TRBV18 and TRBJ1-4; a possible D gene is TRBD1 (6 bases). V was cut by 3 bases and J by 7 bases, with 15 bases left in between. Germline V CDR1 and CDR2: KGHSH, LQKENI. The CDR3 loop spans 15 amino acids.

The chain employs TRBV20-1 and TRBJ1-2; no definite D call. The CDR3 loop spans 13 amino acids. With 8 bases removed from V and 7 bases from J, the gap between germline ends came to 20 bases. Germline V lookup: CDR1 DFQATT, CDR2 SNEGSKA (reference sequence). The CDR3 loop is CSLPGLILGGYTF. CDR3 nucleotide sequence: TGCAGTCTACCGGGATTAATATTAGGTGGCTACACCTTC.

This clonotype was detected a few times. V usage is TRBV3-1 and J usage is TRBJ1-2; D not resolved. The germline V gene encodes CDR1 LGHDT and CDR2 YNNKEL (reference sequence). Trimming removed 4 bases at V and 8 bases at J, with 14 bases between. This CDR3 is built from 13 residues. The CDR3 loop reads CASSPTRRLGYTF. The CDR3 DNA sequence: TGTGCCAGCAGCCCGACCCGAAGGCTGGGCTACACCTTC.

This clonotype was recorded a few times. The chain carries TRBV20-1 and TRBJ1-1; possibly TRBD1 for D (6 bases). Trimming removed 2 bases from V and 4 bases from J, with 20 bases in between. Germline loops: CDR1 DFQATT, CDR2 SNEGSKA (reference sequence). CDR3 length: 16 residues. The chain's CDR3 is CSARPRDKTSGTEAFF. CDR3 DNA sequence: TGCAGTGCTAGACCCCGGGACAAAACAAGTGGCACTGAAGCTTTCTTT.

The chain recombines TRBV6-2 or TRBV6-3 with TRBJ2-1; D is unresolved. The length of the CDR3 is 15 residues. V was trimmed by 2 bases and J by 4 bases, leaving 12 bases between them. Germline CDR1 reads MNHEY; CDR2 reads SVGEGT. The DNA of the CDR3 is TGTGCCAGCAGTTACAGAGAGGTGGAGTACAATGAGCAGTTCTTC. Encoded protein: CASSYREVEYNEQFF.

This clonotype was detected a few times. This CDR3 is CASSYPDTDKTRNYGYTF. CDR3 coding DNA: TGTGCCAGCAGTTACCCTGACACCGACAAAACGAGAAACTATGGCTACACCTTC. This chain joins TRBV6-2 or TRBV6-3 and TRBJ1-2; D unresolved. V lost 2 bases and J lost 2, with 21 bases in between. From germline, CDR1 is MNHEY and CDR2 SVGEGT. There are 18 residues in the CDR3.

V is TRBV4-2 and J is TRBJ2-7; maybe TRBD2 (6 bases). Germline V gene lookup returns CDR1 LGHNA and CDR2 YNFKEQ. Trimming removed 3 bases from V and 7 bases from J, with 22 bases in between. This CDR3 has 16 amino acids. This CDR3 is CASSHHFGRGPWEQYF. CDR3 sequence (DNA): TGTGCCAGCAGCCACCACTTCGGGAGAGGGCCCTGGGAGCAGTACTTC.

This clonotype has just a few counts. The rearrangement uses TRBV20-1 and TRBJ2-2, with 12 bases lining up with TRBD2. V lost 0 bases and J lost 9; bases outside the gene matches: 8. The CDR3 consists of 16 residues. CDR1 and CDR2 (germline): DFQATT, SNEGSKA (reference sequence). CDR3 sequence: CSAREPASGGARELFF. Written as DNA, the CDR3 is TGCAGTGCTAGAGAGCCTGCTAGCGGGGGGGCCAGGGAGCTGTTTTTT.

Many counts were recorded for this clonotype. J is TRBJ2-7 and V is TRBV6-5, with no clear D. The CDR3 is made up of 11 amino acids. V was pared by 8 bases and J by 7 bases, with 12 bases between. In germline, CDR1 is MNHEY, CDR2 SVGAGI. In DNA, the CDR3 is TGTGCCAGCGGATACCTGGGGGAGCAGTACTTC. Its translation: CASGYLGEQYF.

Written as DNA, the CDR3 is TGTGCCAGCAGCGTCCTCACAGGGGCGAACACTGAAGCTTTCTTT. This gives the protein CASSVLTGANTEAFF. The J gene is TRBJ1-1, the V gene TRBV3-1, with 7 bases aligning to TRBD1. This CDR3 region has 15 residues. The V gene end was trimmed by 5 bases and the J gene end by 1 base; junction bases not matched to a gene: 7. Germline loops: CDR1 LGHDT, CDR2 YNNKEL (reference sequence).

The chain is built from TRBV28 and TRBJ2-7; D unclear. The germline V gene has CDR1 MDHEN and CDR2 SYDVKM. CDR3 length: 12 residues. The V gene lost 5 bases and the J gene lost 10 bases, with 15 bases spanning the gap. The CDR3 nucleotides read TGTGCCAGCAGTCCCGCGGTTAGGCATCAGTACTTC. It yields the protein CASSPAVRHQYF.